This is a list of T cell receptor beta chains from one sample in a study of blood T cell repertoires in COVID-19. Here immunoSEQ multiplex PCR was the method, and the copy in TCRdb shows in-frame clones only, minus some. The data contain over 350,000 clones, 90% to 95% of them singletons. Sequencing input: PBMCs or T cells enriched from blood (not recorded which). The receptor source for this set is a middle-aged woman who had been exposed to COVID-19. CDR3s include the opening cysteine and the closing phenylalanine or tryptophan. A D gene is named only where the DNA matches it firmly. The size entry is marked missing in some rows and otherwise reads once, few, many or a size class.

d_gene,j_gene,v_gene,abundance,CDR3aa,CDR3nt
TRBD1,TRBJ1-2,TRBV25-1,.,CASSDKSRGVRSGYTF,TGTGCCAGCAGTGATAAATCCAGGGGGGTTAGGTCTGGCTACACCTTC
TRBD1,TRBJ1-4,TRBV5-1,.,CASSPGTGGDDEKLFF,TGCGCCAGCAGCCCAGGGACAGGGGGCGACGATGAAAAACTGTTTTTT
.,TRBJ1-2,TRBV12-3/TRBV12-4,.,CASSLGLNGYTF,TGTGCCAGCAGTTTGGGCTTGAATGGCTACACCTTC
TRBD2,TRBJ2-7,TRBV19,.,CASSKSGRADEQYF,TGTGCCAGTAGTAAGAGCGGGAGGGCCGACGAGCAGTACTTC
.,TRBJ2-7,TRBV12-3/TRBV12-4,once,CASSLQGYEQYF,TGTGCCAGCAGCCTTCAGGGATACGAGCAGTACTTC
TRBD1,TRBJ1-5,TRBV4-1,.,CASSQATQGAGSNQPQHF,TGCGCCAGCAGCCAAGCAACACAGGGGGCAGGGAGCAATCAGCCCCAGCATTTT
.,TRBJ2-2,TRBV30,.,CAWSRTVNTGELFF,TGTGCCTGGAGTCGGACAGTCAACACCGGGGAGCTGTTTTTT
TRBD1,TRBJ1-1,TRBV6-5,.,CASSYGTGTGDTEAFF,TGTGCCAGCAGTTACGGGACAGGGACGGGAGACACTGAAGCTTTCTTT
.,TRBJ2-2,TRBV5-6,few,CASGVGENTGELFF,TGTGCCAGCGGTGTCGGGGAGAACACCGGGGAGCTGTTTTTT
.,TRBJ1-5,TRBV29-1,.,CSTVSGNQPQHF,TGCAGCACAGTCTCGGGGAATCAGCCCCAGCATTTT
.,TRBJ2-7,TRBV19,.,CASSIEGGQRLGEQYF,TGTGCCAGTAGTATAGAGGGGGGACAGCGGCTGGGCGAGCAGTACTTC
TRBD1,TRBJ1-6,TRBV5-6,.,CASSLRDRGQSPLHF,TGTGCCAGCAGCTTGCGGGACAGGGGGCAATCACCCCTCCACTTT
.,TRBJ2-2,TRBV11-3,.,CASSSARGSTGELFF,TGTGCCAGCAGCTCCGCTCGGGGGAGCACCGGGGAGCTGTTTTTT
TRBD2,TRBJ2-1,TRBV19,.,CSSGSRTYNEQFF,TGTTCGAGCGGGAGTCGCACCTACAATGAGCAGTTCTTC
.,TRBJ2-5,TRBV27,.,CASSLEGEQETQYF,TGTGCCAGCAGTTTGGAAGGAGAGCAAGAGACCCAGTACTTC
.,TRBJ2-2,TRBV9,.,CASSHRGGNTGELFF,TGTGCCAGCAGCCACAGGGGGGGGAACACCGGGGAGCTGTTTTTT
.,TRBJ1-1,TRBV2,.,CASSGQVTEAFF,TGTGCCAGCAGTGGACAGGTCACTGAAGCTTTCTTT